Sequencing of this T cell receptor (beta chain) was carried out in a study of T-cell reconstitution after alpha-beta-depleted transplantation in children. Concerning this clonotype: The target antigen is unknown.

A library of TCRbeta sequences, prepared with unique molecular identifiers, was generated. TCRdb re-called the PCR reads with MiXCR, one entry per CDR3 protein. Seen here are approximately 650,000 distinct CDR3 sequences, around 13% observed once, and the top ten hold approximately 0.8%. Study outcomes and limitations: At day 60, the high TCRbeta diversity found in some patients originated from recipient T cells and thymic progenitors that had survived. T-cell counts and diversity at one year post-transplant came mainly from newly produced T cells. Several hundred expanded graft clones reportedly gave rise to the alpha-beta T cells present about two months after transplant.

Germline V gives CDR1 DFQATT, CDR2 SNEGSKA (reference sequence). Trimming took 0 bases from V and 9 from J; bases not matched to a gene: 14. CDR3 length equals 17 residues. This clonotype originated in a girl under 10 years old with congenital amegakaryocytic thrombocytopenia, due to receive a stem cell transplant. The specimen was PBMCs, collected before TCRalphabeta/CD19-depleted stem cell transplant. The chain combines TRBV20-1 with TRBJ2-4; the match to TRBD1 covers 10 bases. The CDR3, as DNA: TGCAGTGCTAGAGATCTCGGGGACAGGGGACTACGGGGCATTCAGTACTTC. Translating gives CSARDLGDRGLRGIQYF.